This T cell receptor (beta chain) stems from a study of T cells after somatic rescue of genetic block. Sequencing was performed with immunoSEQ multiplex PCR; in TCRdb, only in-frame clones are kept and a portion is missing. Found here are 65,000 to 70,000 clones, 92% of them singletons; the top ten hold around 3%. This clone was detected once. The V gene lost 3 bases and the J gene lost 11 bases, with 10 bases spanning the gap. Germline V lookup: CDR1 SNHLY, CDR2 FYNNEI. This CDR3 spans 11 amino acids. Sequenced: peripheral blood mononuclear cells (PBMCs). V usage is TRBV2 and J usage is TRBJ1-1; D is unresolved. This sequence originates from a man aged 40-55 years. The CDR3 DNA reads TGTGCCAGCAGTGATCTGGGGATCGCTTTCTTT. Amino acids: CASSDLGIAFF.